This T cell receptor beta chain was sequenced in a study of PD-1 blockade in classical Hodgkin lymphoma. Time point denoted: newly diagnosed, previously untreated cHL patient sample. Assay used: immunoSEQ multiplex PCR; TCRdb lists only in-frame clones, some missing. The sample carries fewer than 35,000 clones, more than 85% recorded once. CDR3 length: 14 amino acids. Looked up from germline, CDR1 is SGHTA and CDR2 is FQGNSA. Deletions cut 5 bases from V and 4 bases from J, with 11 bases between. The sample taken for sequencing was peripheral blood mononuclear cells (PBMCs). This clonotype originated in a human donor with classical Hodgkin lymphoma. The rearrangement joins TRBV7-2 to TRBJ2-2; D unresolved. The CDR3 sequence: CASSRRKSTGELFF. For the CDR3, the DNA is TGTGCCAGCAGCCGTCGTAAGAGCACCGGGGAGCTGTTTTTT.